This T cell receptor beta chain was found in a study of PD-1 blockade in classical Hodgkin lymphoma. Method: immunoSEQ multiplex PCR; TCRdb's copy keeps in-frame clones and lacks some. This repertoire shows roughly 35,000 clones, roughly nine tenths found once; its top ten account for 0.3%. Overall study findings and caveats: Baseline diversity in complete responders resembled that of newly diagnosed patients. Undefined causes, possibly disease activity or prior therapy, underlie the repertoire differences.

Germline V CDR1 and CDR2: SEHNR, FQNEAQ (reference sequence). This CDR3 has 16 residues. Trimming shortened V by 5 bases and J by 0 bases, and 14 bases separated the two germline ends. For this clone: The antigen is not known.

The sample's time point: cycle 4 day 1 (C4D1), after 6 weeks of nivolumab. No patient escaped relapse after autologous stem cell transplantation, and brentuximab vedotin exposure varied. The study purified CD4+ T cells from thawed PBMCs using magnetic negative selection. The receptor was isolated from a human donor with classical Hodgkin lymphoma. Here the sequenced sample was CD4+ T cells from blood, taken before the fourth cycle of nivolumab. The chain carries TRBV7-9 and TRBJ1-3, with D perhaps TRBD1 (6 bases). In DNA, the CDR3 is TGTGCCAGCAGCCCCCGACAGGTATCCTCTGGAAACACCATATATTTT. It is translated as CASSPRQVSSGNTIYF.